The 10 T cell receptor beta chains below all came from one sample that was sequenced in a study of blood T cell repertoires in COVID-19. Assay: immunoSEQ multiplex PCR; the TCRdb copy retains only in-frame clones and omits some. There are around 270,000 clones in the sample; roughly 89% occur only once, and around 4.4% lies in the top ten. The sequencing sample was made of peripheral blood. These receptors were taken from a man in his forties with acute or convalescent COVID-19.

The V and J genes are TRBV7-2 and TRBJ2-1, with TRBD2 identical over 7 bases. The junction had 3 bases not matched to a gene; V was cut back by 4 bases and J by 0 bases. Germline V gene data show CDR1 as SGHTA and CDR2 as FQGNSA. The CDR3 is made up of 15 amino acids. The CDR3 region is CASSSERDSYNEQFF. DNA for the CDR3: TGTGCCAGCAGCTCCGAGCGGGACTCCTACAATGAGCAGTTCTTC. Using reference TRBV7-2 and TRBJ2-1 for the parts outside the CDR3, the full variable domain is GAGVSQSPSNKVTEKGKDVELRCDPISGHTALYWYRQSLGQGLEFLIYFQGNSAPDKSGLPSDRFSAERTGGSVSTLTIQRTQQEDSAVYLCASSSERDSYNEQFFGPGTRLTVL.

The gene calls are TRBV9 and TRBJ1-2; D is ambiguous. Germline-derived CDR1 and CDR2 are SGDLS and YYNGEE. V was clipped by 4 bases and J by 5 bases, with 15 bases between them. There are 14 residues in the CDR3. CDR3 residues: CASSPRSRRYGYTF. CDR3 sequence (DNA): TGTGCCAGCAGCCCCAGGTCCCGCCGGTATGGCTACACCTTC.

The chain couples TRBV11-2 to TRBJ1-2; D possibly corresponds to TRBD1 (6 bases). Trimming left V 5 bases short and J 9 bases short, with 13 bases between. This CDR3 comprises 12 residues. Germline V lookup: CDR1 SGHAT, CDR2 FQNNGV. CDR3 region: CASSPNRASYTF. CDR3 bases: TGTGCCAGCAGCCCAAACAGGGCTAGCTACACCTTC.

The chain links TRBV24-1 to TRBJ1-2, with a weak D call TRBD1 (6 bases). The V end was cut by 3 bases, the J end by 5 bases, with 9 bases between. The V gene's germline CDR1 is KGHDR and CDR2 SFDVKD. The CDR3 extends over 13 amino acids. The CDR3 DNA reads as TGTGCCACCAGTGATCCCGGGACATATGGCTACACCTTC. The encoded protein is CATSDPGTYGYTF.

Concerning this clone: Different DNA sequences within this sample yield the same CDR3. V usage is TRBV10-3 and J usage is TRBJ1-2; D is ambiguous. CDR1 is ENHRY, CDR2 SYGVKD, per germline. Trimming cost V 0 bases and J 1 base, with 6 bases left between them. The CDR3 contains 14 residues. CDR3 in DNA: TGTGCCATCAGTGAGTCGACTGTTAACTATGGCTACACCTTC. Its translation is CAISESTVNYGYTF.

The chain couples TRBV29-1 to TRBJ1-2; possibly TRBD1 for D (6 bases). V was pared by 6 bases and J by 2 bases, with 13 bases between. The germline V gene encodes CDR1 SQVTM and CDR2 ANQGSEA. There are 13 residues in the CDR3. CDR3 sequence reads: CSVLKGGNYGYTF. The CDR3 DNA is TGCAGCGTCCTCAAGGGGGGGAACTATGGCTACACCTTC.

The chain combines TRBV30 with TRBJ2-1, with D perhaps matching TRBD2 (7 bases). The germline CDR1 and CDR2 sequences are GTSNPN and SVGIG (reference sequence). The ends were cut back, 0 bases at V and 6 bases at J, with 12 bases in the middle. The length of the CDR3 is 14 residues. CDR3 protein: CAWSVGGQGNEQFF. CDR3 in DNA: TGTGCCTGGAGTGTGGGGGGGCAGGGCAATGAGCAGTTCTTC.

This sequence joins TRBV5-1 and TRBJ2-1; 12 nucleotides line up with TRBD2. The CDR3 has 15 amino acids. The V gene end was trimmed by 3 bases and the J gene end by 4 bases; junction bases not matched to a gene: 2. The germline gives CDR1 SGHRS, CDR2 YFSETQ. As DNA, the CDR3 is TGCGCCAGCAGCTACGGACTAGCGGGGTACAATGAGCAGTTCTTC. Its protein product is CASSYGLAGYNEQFF.

The sample holds one count of this clone. The J gene is TRBJ2-2, the V gene TRBV6-5; D remains ambiguous. The CDR3 extends over 16 amino acids. Between the trimmed V and J ends, which lost 2 bases and 5 bases, there was a span of 15 bases. CDR1 MNHEY and CDR2 SVGAGI come from the germline V gene. For the CDR3, the DNA is TGTGCCAGCAGTTACCTAGGTAGCTCCGAAACCGGGGAGCTGTTTTTT. Translated, it gives CASSYLGSSETGELFF.

The chain is built from TRBV24-1 and TRBJ2-5; TRBD1 is a possible D gene (7 bases). Trimming took 3 bases from V and 3 from J, leaving 16 bases between them. The germline CDR1 and CDR2 sequences are KGHDR and SFDVKD. The CDR3 consists of 16 residues. DNA of the CDR3: TGTGCCACCAGTGATCACACAGGGGAGGAAAAAGAGACCCAGTACTTC. The encoded protein is CATSDHTGEEKETQYF.